The clone carrying this T cell receptor beta chain is a singleton in its sample. The entry originates in a study of CD8 T cells in Susac syndrome. This CDR3 is built from 14 residues. Trimming stripped 1 base from V and 5 bases from J, with 9 bases between. Germline V gene data show CDR1 as SGHDT and CDR2 as YYEEEE. About 0.45 to 1 ug RNA was reverse transcribed with random hexamers. It was immunoSEQ multiplex PCR that amplified TCR beta CDR3 across 54 Vbeta and 13 Jbeta. A single record per CDR3 protein comes from TCRdb applying MiXCR to the immunoSEQ multiplex PCR reads. Of approximately 170,000 distinct CDR3 sequences in the sample, 93% were seen once. TCR beta from blood CD8+ and CD4+ T cells was sequenced. Matched for age and sex, the controls were healthy donors.

The sample comprised CD4+ T cells from PBMCs. The genes are TRBV5-6 and TRBJ2-2; no reliable D call. This clonotype was sampled from a human donor in good health. CDR3 bases: TGTGCCAGCAGCTTGTTGGTGGGTACCGGGGAGCTGTTTTTT. This translates into CASSLLVGTGELFF.